The T cell receptor beta chain under discussion was sequenced for a study of blood T cell repertoires in COVID-19. Turning to the study itself: Sources were T cells, B-cell-depleted T cells, or PBMCs; the material itself was cDNA or gDNA.

Original processing methods: It was from reference gene primer amplification that nucleated cell counts were estimated. Profiling relied on immunoSEQ multiplex PCR, and the TCRdb table lists in-frame clones only, not all of them. V, J and clone size derive from that table, while D and trimming were established from the DNA sequence. The sample lists around 260,000 clones; 88% were seen once. Trimming removed 3 bases from V and 0 bases from J, with 12 bases in between. CDR1 and CDR2 (germline): SNHLY, FYNNEI. The CDR3 is made up of 15 amino acids. V and J are TRBV2 and TRBJ2-7, with a tentative D call TRBD1 (5 bases). The source of this sequence is a human donor in a cohort sampled during active COVID-19. Sequences were obtained from peripheral blood. The CDR3 loop reads CASSDDSANSYEQYF. The DNA of the CDR3 is TGTGCCAGCAGTGATGACAGCGCCAACTCCTACGAGCAGTACTTC.